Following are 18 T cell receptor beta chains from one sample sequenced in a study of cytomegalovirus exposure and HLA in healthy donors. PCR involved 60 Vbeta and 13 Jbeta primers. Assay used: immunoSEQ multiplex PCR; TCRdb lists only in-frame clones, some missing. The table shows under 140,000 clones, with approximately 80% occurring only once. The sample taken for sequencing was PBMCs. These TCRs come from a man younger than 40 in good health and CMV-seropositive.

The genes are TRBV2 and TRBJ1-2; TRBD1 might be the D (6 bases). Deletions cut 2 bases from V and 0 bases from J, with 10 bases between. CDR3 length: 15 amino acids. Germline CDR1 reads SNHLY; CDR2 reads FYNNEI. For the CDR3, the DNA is TGTGCCAGCAGTGAACTGGCAGGGGCTAACTATGGCTACACCTTC. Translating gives CASSELAGANYGYTF.

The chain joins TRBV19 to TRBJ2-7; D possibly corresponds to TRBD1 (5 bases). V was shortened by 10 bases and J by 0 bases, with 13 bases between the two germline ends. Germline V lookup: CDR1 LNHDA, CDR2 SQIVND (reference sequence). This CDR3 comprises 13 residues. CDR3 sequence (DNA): TGTGCCACCTCGGCCAGGGTCTCCTACGAGCAGTACTTC. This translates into CATSARVSYEQYF.

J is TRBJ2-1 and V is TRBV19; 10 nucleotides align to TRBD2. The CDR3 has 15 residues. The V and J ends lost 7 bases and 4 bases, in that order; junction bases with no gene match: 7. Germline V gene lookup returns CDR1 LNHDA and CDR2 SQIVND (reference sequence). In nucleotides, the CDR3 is TGTGCCAGTACCTCTAGCGGGGGCACTTACAATGAGCAGTTCTTC. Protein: CASTSSGGTYNEQFF.

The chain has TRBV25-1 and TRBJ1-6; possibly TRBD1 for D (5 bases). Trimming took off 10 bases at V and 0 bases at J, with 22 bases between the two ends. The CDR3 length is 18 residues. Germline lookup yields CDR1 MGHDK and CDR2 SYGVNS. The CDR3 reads CATSGTHSRSSYNSPLHF. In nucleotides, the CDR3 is TGTGCCACCTCCGGGACTCACTCTCGATCCTCCTATAATTCACCCCTCCACTTT.

This CDR3 reads CASSLSRGEQYF. CDR3 nucleotides: TGCGCCAGCAGCTTGAGTAGAGGCGAGCAGTACTTC. The chain uses TRBV5-1 and TRBJ2-7; unclear D gene. The CDR3 is 12 residues long. The V end was cut by 1 base, the J end by 6 bases, with 8 bases between. Germline CDR1 is SGHRS and CDR2 is YFSETQ.

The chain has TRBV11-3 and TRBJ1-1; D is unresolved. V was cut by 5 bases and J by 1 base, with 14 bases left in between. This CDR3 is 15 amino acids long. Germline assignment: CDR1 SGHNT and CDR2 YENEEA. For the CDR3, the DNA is TGTGCCAGCAGCACTTACGAGGGCCCGAACACTGAAGCTTTCTTT. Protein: CASSTYEGPNTEAFF.

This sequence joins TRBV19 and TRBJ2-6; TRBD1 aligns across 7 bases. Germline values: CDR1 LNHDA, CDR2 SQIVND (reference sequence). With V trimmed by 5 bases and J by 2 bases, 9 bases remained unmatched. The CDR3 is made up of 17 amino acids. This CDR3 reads CASSVGTELTGANVLTF. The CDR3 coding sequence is TGTGCCAGTAGTGTGGGGACAGAGTTAACTGGGGCCAACGTCCTGACTTTC. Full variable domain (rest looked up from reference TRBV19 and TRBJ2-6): DGGITQSPKYLFRKEGQNVTLSCEQNLNHDAMYWYRQDPGQGLRLIYYSQIVNDFQKGDIAEGYSVSREKKESFPLTVTSAQKNPTAFYLCASSVGTELTGANVLTFGAGSRLTVL.

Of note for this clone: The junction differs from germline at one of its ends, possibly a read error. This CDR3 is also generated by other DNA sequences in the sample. CDR3 residues: CASSLPTSGGAREQYF. DNA for the CDR3: TGTGCCAGCAGCTTGCCGACTAGCGGGGGGGCACGGGAGCAGTACTTT. The chain carries TRBV7-9 and TRBJ2-7; 14 bases are a match to TRBD2. CDR1 SEHNR and CDR2 FQNEAQ come from the germline V gene (reference sequence). This CDR3 has 16 amino acids.

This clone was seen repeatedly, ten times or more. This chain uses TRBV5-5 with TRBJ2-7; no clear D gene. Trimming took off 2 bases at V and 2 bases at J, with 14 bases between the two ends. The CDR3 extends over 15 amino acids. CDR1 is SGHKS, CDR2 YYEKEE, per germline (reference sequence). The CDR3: CASSLEARSTYEQYF. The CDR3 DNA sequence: TGTGCCAGCAGCTTAGAGGCAAGAAGTACCTACGAGCAGTACTTC.

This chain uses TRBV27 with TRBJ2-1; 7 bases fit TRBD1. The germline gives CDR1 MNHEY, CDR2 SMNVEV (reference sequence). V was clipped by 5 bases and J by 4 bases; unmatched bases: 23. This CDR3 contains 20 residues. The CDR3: CASSPLLTATGRLYYNEQFF. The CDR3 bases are TGTGCCAGCAGTCCATTACTAACCGCGACAGGGCGGTTGTATTACAATGAGCAGTTCTTC.

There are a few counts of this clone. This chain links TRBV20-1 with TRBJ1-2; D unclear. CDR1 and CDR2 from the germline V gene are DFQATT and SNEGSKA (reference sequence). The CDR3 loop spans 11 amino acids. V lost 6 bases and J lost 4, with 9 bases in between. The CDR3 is CSAETAYGYTF. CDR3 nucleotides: TGCAGTGCCGAGACTGCCTATGGCTACACCTTC.

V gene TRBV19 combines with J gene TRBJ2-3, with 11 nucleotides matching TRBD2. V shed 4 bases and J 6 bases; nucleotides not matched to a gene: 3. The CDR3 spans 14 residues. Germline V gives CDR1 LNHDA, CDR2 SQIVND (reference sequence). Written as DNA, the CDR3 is TGTGCCAGTAGTACGACTAGCGGGGTTGATACGCAGTATTTT. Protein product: CASSTTSGVDTQYF.

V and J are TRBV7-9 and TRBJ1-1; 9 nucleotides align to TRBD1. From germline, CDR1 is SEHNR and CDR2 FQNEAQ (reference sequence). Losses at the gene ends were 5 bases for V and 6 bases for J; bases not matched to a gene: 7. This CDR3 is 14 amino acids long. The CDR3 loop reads CASSRTGGEAEAFF. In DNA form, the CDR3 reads TGTGCCAGCAGCCGTACAGGGGGCGAGGCTGAAGCTTTCTTT. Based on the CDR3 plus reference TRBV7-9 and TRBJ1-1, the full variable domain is DTGVSQNPRHKITKRGQNVTFRCDPISEHNRLYWYRQTLGQGPEFLTYFQNEAQLEKSRLLSDRFSAERPKGSFSTLEIQRTEQGDSAMYLCASSRTGGEAEAFFGQGTRLTVV.

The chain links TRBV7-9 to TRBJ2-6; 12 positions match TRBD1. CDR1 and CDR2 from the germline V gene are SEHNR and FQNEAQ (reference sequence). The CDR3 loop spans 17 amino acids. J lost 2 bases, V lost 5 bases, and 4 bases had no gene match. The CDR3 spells CASSTGQGATGANVLTF. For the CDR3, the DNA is TGTGCCAGCAGCACGGGACAGGGGGCGACTGGGGCCAACGTCCTGACTTTC.

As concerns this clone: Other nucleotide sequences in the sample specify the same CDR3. CDR3 loop: CASSETRYEQYF. The CDR3 DNA follows: TGTGCCAGCAGTGAAACCAGGTACGAGCAGTACTTC. The chain recombines TRBV2 with TRBJ2-7, with D unclear. This CDR3 is built from 12 residues. Trimming stripped 2 bases from V and 4 bases from J, with 6 bases between. Looked up from germline, CDR1 is SNHLY and CDR2 is FYNNEI.

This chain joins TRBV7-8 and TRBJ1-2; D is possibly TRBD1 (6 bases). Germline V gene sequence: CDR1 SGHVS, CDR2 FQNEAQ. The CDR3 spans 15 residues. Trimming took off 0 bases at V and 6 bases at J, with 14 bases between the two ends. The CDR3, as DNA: TGTGCCAGCAGCTTAGCGGCAGGGGATCGGAATGGCTACACCTTC. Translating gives CASSLAAGDRNGYTF.

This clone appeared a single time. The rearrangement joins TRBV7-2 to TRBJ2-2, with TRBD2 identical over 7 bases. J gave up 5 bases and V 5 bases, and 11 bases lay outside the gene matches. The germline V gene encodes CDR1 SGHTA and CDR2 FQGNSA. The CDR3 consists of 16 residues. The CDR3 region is CASSVYRTSLTGELFF. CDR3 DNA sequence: TGTGCCAGCAGCGTCTATAGGACTAGTCTAACCGGGGAGCTGTTTTTT. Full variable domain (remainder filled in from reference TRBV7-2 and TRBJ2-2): GAGVSQSPSNKVTEKGKDVELRCDPISGHTALYWYRQSLGQGLEFLIYFQGNSAPDKSGLPSDRFSAERTGGSVSTLTIQRTQQEDSAVYLCASSVYRTSLTGELFFGEGSRLTVL.

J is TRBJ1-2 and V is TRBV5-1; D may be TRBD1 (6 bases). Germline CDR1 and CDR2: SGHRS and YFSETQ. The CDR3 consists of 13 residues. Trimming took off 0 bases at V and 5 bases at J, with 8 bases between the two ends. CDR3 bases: TGCGCCAGCAGCTTGGAACAGGGTTATGGCTACACCTTC. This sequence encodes CASSLEQGYGYTF.